Presented here are 10 T cell receptor beta chains from one specimen sequenced in a study of cytomegalovirus exposure and HLA in healthy donors listed by TCRdb under 2017. To prepare the library, the immunoSEQ multiplex PCR assay was applied. The multiplex PCR relied on a mix of 60 forward primers for TCR Vbeta segments and 13 reverse primers for TCR Jbeta segments. What TCRdb holds here is the immuneACCESS table cut down to in-frame rearrangements. Part of the clones is not present; checked against another copy, under half of the missing clones reflect an unresolved V gene, and the others are unexplained. This sample's table contains 150,000 to 200,000 clones. 2.1% of the sample belongs to the ten largest clones. Sequencing used PBMCs. Every receptor here comes from a man aged 25-45 years in good health and CMV-seronegative.

The J gene is TRBJ1-2, the V gene TRBV27, with a tentative D call TRBD1 (5 bases). CDR1 and CDR2 (germline): MNHEY, SMNVEV (reference sequence). The CDR3 has 15 amino acids. Trimming stripped 4 bases from V and 3 bases from J, with 15 bases between. For the CDR3, the DNA is TGTGCCAGCAGTTCTCAACCGACAGACTACTATGGCTACACCTTC. Its translation: CASSSQPTDYYGYTF.

The V call is TRBV2, the J call TRBJ1-1, with 9 bases identical to TRBD1. Germline V gene data show CDR1 as SNHLY and CDR2 as FYNNEI. V trimming: 11 bases; J trimming: 1 base; junction bases outside the gene matches: 8. The CDR3 runs to 14 residues. The CDR3 reads CARNPGQGNTEAFF. In DNA, the CDR3 is TGTGCCCGCAACCCGGGACAGGGGAACACTGAAGCTTTCTTT.

This chain links TRBV15 with TRBJ1-1; D perhaps matches TRBD1 (5 bases). The V gene's germline CDR1 is LNHNV and CDR2 YYDKDF (reference sequence). Trimming shortened V by 0 bases and J by 1 base, and 12 bases separated the two germline ends. The CDR3 is made up of 16 amino acids. The CDR3 protein is CATSRDRTGANTEAFF. CDR3 nucleotide sequence: TGTGCCACCAGCAGAGATCGAACAGGCGCGAACACTGAAGCTTTCTTT.

The chain recombines TRBV9 with TRBJ1-2, with D possibly matching TRBD1 (5 bases). Trimming took off 3 bases at V and 4 bases at J, with 13 bases between the two ends. This CDR3 comprises 14 residues. The germline CDR1 and CDR2 sequences are SGDLS and YYNGEE. The CDR3 coding sequence is TGTGCCAGCAGCGGGCGGGGGGTTTTCTATGGCTACACCTTC. The encoded protein is CASSGRGVFYGYTF.

The chain carries TRBV7-6 and TRBJ1-4, with 9 positions matching TRBD1. The CDR3 is 14 amino acids. Germline V CDR1 and CDR2: SGHVS, FNYEAQ. The V and J ends lost 5 bases and 8 bases, in that order; junction bases with no gene match: 6. In DNA, the CDR3 is TGTGCCAGCAGCCCGACAGGGGGGTACGAAAAACTGTTTTTT. Protein sequence: CASSPTGGYEKLFF.

The chain combines TRBV11-3 with TRBJ2-7; possibly TRBD2 for D (5 bases). The length of the CDR3 is 14 residues. Trimming removed 1 base at V and 0 bases at J, with 7 bases between. Germline-derived CDR1 and CDR2 are SGHNT and YENEEA. The DNA for the CDR3 is TGTGCCAGCAGCTTAGGAGGGAGCTCCTACGAGCAGTACTTC. Translation: CASSLGGSSYEQYF.

The chain has TRBV10-1 and TRBJ1-1; 7 bases fit TRBD1. The germline gives CDR1 WNHNN, CDR2 SYGVQD (reference sequence). Trimming removed 7 bases from V and 1 base from J; junction bases left unmatched: 6. This CDR3 contains 14 residues. This CDR3 reads CASTGTETNTEAFF. Here the CDR3 DNA reads TGCGCCAGCACTGGGACAGAGACGAACACTGAAGCTTTCTTT.

Comment on this clone: Its ends do not fully match the called genes, so a read error is possible. The rearrangement uses TRBV6-1 and TRBJ1-1; TRBD1 matches at 8 bases. Germline assignment: CDR1 MNHNS and CDR2 SASEGT. This CDR3 has 14 amino acids. The CDR3 protein is CACSVQGGGTEAFF. In DNA, the CDR3 is TGTGCCTGCAGTGTACAGGGGGGGGGCACTGAAGCTTTCTTT.

The gene calls are TRBV18 and TRBJ2-7; TRBD1 agrees at 7 bases. This CDR3 contains 11 residues. Germline-derived CDR1 and CDR2 are KGHSH and LQKENI. V lost 4 bases and J lost 7; bases outside the gene matches: 1. The CDR3 protein is CASSRDREQYF. The CDR3 region has the DNA TGTGCCAGCTCACGGGACAGAGAGCAGTACTTC.

The V call is TRBV6-1, the J call TRBJ2-5, with 9 positions matching TRBD1. The trim removed 6 bases at V and 5 bases at J, leaving 7 bases unmatched. The CDR3 loop spans 14 amino acids. The germline CDR1 and CDR2 sequences are MNHNS and SASEGT. CDR3 nucleotides: TGTGCCAGCAGGAGAGAACAGGGGGCTGAGACCCAGTACTTC. Its translation is CASRREQGAETQYF.